One and the same sample provided the 2 T cell receptor beta chains below, sequenced in a study. TCRdb reprocessed the 5' RACE reads via MiXCR and lists one record per CDR3 protein. The profile shows about 64,000 distinct CDR3 sequences, approximately 22% of them singletons. Material for sequencing was memory CD4+ T cells sorted from a lymph node. Subset meaning: memory CD4+ T cells, CD4+CD45RO+CD25-. These receptors were obtained from a female donor with breast cancer.

This clonotype was recorded at least ten times. The gene calls are TRBV29-1 and TRBJ2-5; D is unclear. This CDR3 contains 13 residues. V was shortened by 4 bases and J by 3 bases, with 12 bases between the two germline ends. In germline, CDR1 is SQVTM, CDR2 ANQGSEA. CDR3 in DNA: TGCAGCGTTGCCGCAACAGCAAAAGAGACCCAGTACTTC. Residues: CSVAATAKETQYF. The full variable domain, completed using reference TRBV29-1 and TRBJ2-5, is SAVISQKPSRDICQRGTSLTIQCQVDSQVTMMFWYRQQPGQSLTLIATANQGSEATYESGFVIDKFPISRPNLTFSTLTVSNMSPEDSSIYLCSVAATAKETQYFGPGTRLLVL.

J is TRBJ2-5 and V is TRBV5-4; D is perhaps TRBD2 (7 bases). The last part of the DNA fits TRBJ2-4 better; the J call may be wrong. Germline V gene data show CDR1 as SGHNT and CDR2 as YYREEE (reference sequence). This CDR3 is 16 amino acids long. Written as DNA, the CDR3 is TGTGCCAGCAGCACCACGGGGGGCAGAGCCAAAAACATTCAGTACTTC. Translation: CASSTTGGRAKNIQYF.